What follows describes a single TCR beta chain. Antigen unknown. This sample was included in a study of T cells in Graves' hyperthyroidism and ophthalmopathy. Findings of the study overall: Most thyroid-expanded clonotypes above 0.001 were also found in blood.

Uncontrolled infection, other autoimmune disease, pregnancy or lactation led to exclusion. RNA transcripts provided the source from which TCR beta CDR3 regions were amplified. The TCR CDR3 was amplified in a first-round RT-PCR using the HTBI primer set. TCRdb redid the calling of the multiplex PCR reads with MiXCR, one entry per CDR3 protein. The sample contains some 620,000 distinct CDR3 sequences, about a sixth of which appear only once. The CDR3 runs 16 residues. CDR1 and CDR2 from the germline V gene are LNHNV and YYDKDF (reference sequence). Trimming took 0 bases from V and 4 from J, leaving 13 bases between them.

The chain employs TRBV15 and TRBJ2-1; D call uncertain. The source is a woman in her 30s with Graves' hyperthyroidism. The sample was blood. CDR3 DNA sequence: TGTGCCACCAGCAGAGAGTATATAATGGAATACAATGAGCAGTTCTTC. Amino acid sequence: CATSREYIMEYNEQFF.